Reported below is one T cell receptor beta chain. Original processing methods: ImmunoSEQ yielded junction-only sequences lacking quality scores, so filtering differed. Generated by immunoSEQ multiplex PCR, the TCRdb table keeps only in-frame clones and is missing some. That table gives V, J and clone size, and the DNA gave D and trimming. The sample shows roughly 2.2 million clones, just over 90% of them seen only once. With V trimmed by 3 bases and J by 6 bases, 5 bases remained unmatched. CDR1 is KGHSH, CDR2 LQKENI, per germline. CDR3 length equals 14 residues. The sample comes from a study of shared clonotypes between healthy human individuals.

The chain couples TRBV18 to TRBJ1-5; 7 bases line up with TRBD1. The clonotype was recovered from a young man in good health. Some clones in this sample may be carry-over from other donors' samples. The sequenced sample was naive CD4+ T cells from PBMCs. Subset defined: CD45RA+ positively selected. The CDR3 nucleotides read TGTGCCAGCTCACCGGAACAGGGGACTCAGCCCCAGCATTTT. The encoded protein is CASSPEQGTQPQHF.